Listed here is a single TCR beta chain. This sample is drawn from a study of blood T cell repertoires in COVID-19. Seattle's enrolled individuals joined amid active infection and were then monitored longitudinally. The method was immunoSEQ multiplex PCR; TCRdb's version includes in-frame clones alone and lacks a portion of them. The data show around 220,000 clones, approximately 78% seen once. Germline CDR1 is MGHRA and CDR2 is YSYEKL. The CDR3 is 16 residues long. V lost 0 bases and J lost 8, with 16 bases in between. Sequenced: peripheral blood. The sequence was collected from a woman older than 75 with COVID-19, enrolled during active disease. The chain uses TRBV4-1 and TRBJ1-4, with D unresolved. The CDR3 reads CASSQDNAGWLEKLFF. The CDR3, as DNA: TGCGCCAGCAGCCAAGACAATGCAGGATGGTTGGAAAAACTGTTTTTT.